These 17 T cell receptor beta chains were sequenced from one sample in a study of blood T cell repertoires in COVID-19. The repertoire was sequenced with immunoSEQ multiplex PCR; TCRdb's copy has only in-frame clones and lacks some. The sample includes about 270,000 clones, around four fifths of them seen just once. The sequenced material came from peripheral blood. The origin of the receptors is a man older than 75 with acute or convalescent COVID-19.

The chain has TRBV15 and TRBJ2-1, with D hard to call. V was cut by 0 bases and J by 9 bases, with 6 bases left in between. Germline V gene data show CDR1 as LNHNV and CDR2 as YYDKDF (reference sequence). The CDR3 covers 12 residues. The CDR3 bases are TGTGCCACCAGCAGAGATTCGGGTGAGCAGTTCTTC. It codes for CATSRDSGEQFF.

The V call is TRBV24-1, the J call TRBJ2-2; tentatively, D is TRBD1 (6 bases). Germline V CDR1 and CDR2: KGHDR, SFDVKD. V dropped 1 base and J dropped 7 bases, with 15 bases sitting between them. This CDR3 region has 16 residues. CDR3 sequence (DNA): TGTGCCACCAGTGATTTTCGGCAGGGGTTGTTCGGGGAGCTGTTTTTT. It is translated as CATSDFRQGLFGELFF.

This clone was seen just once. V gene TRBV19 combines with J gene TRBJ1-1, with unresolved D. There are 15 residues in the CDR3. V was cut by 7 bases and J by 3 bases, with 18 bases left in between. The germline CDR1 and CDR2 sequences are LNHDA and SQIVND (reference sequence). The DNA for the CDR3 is TGTGCCAGTACCCCCGTCGAGACTTTGTACACTGAAGCTTTCTTT. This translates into CASTPVETLYTEAFF.

This chain's CDR3 is CARFTRSRVSLAKNIQYF. Here the CDR3 DNA reads TGCGCCAGATTTACCCGTTCGCGAGTGTCCCTAGCCAAAAACATTCAGTACTTC. The genes are TRBV23-1 and TRBJ2-4; D unclear. Being an ORF, TRBV23-1 has a function that is uncertain. With 9 bases removed from V and 0 bases from J, the gap between germline ends came to 24 bases. The CDR3 is made up of 18 amino acids.

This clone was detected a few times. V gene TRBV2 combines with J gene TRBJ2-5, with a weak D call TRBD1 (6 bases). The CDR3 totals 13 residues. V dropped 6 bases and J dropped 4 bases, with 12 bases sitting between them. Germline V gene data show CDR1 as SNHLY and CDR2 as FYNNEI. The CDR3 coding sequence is TGTGCCAGCAGGATACAGGGTCGAGAGACCCAGTACTTC. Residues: CASRIQGRETQYF.

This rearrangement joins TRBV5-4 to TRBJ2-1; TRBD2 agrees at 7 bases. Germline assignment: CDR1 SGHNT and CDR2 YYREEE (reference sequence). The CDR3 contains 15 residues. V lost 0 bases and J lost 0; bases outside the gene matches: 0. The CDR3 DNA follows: TGTGCCAGCAGCTTGGGCGGGAGCTCCTACAATGAGCAGTTCTTC. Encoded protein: CASSLGGSSYNEQFF.

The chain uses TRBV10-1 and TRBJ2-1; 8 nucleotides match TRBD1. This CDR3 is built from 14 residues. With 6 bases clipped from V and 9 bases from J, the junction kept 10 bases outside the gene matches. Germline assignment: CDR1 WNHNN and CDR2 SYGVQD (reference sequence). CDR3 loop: CASRPDRGQGEQFF. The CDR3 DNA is TGCGCCAGCAGACCAGACAGGGGCCAGGGTGAGCAGTTCTTC.

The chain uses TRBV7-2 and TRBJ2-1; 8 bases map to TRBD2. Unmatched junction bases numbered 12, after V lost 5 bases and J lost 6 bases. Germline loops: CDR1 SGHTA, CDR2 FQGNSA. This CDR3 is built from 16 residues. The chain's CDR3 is CASSPRTSQRANEQFF. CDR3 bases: TGTGCCAGCAGCCCGCGGACTAGCCAGAGGGCCAATGAGCAGTTCTTC. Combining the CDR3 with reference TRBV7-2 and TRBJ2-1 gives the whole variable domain GAGVSQSPSNKVTEKGKDVELRCDPISGHTALYWYRQSLGQGLEFLIYFQGNSAPDKSGLPSDRFSAERTGGSVSTLTIQRTQQEDSAVYLCASSPRTSQRANEQFFGPGTRLTVL.

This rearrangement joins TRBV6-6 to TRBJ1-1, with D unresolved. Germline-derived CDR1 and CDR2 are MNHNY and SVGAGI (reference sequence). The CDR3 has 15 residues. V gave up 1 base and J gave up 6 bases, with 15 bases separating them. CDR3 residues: CASSYLNMGRAEAFF. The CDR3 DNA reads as TGTGCCAGCAGTTACTTGAACATGGGGAGGGCTGAAGCTTTCTTT.

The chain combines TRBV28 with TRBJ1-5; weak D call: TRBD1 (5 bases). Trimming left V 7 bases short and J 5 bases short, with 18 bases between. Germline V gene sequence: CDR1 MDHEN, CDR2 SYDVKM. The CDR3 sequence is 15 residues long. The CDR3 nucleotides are TGTGCCAGCACCCGAGCGGGGCAGGGCGATCAGCCCCAGCATTTT. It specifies CASTRAGQGDQPQHF.

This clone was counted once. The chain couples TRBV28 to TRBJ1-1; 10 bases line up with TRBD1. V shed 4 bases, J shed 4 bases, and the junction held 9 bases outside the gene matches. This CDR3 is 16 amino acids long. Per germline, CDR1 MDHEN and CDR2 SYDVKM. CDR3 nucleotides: TGTGCCAGCAGTTCAACTCCGGGACAGGGGAGCACTGAAGCTTTCTTT. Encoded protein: CASSSTPGQGSTEAFF.

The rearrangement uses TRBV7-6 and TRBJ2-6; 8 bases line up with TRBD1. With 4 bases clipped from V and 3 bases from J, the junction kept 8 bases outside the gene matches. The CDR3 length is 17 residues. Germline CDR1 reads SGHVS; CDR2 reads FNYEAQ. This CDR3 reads CASSSWTGQGGANVLTF. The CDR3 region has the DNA TGTGCCAGCAGCTCATGGACAGGACAGGGTGGGGCCAACGTCCTGACTTTC.

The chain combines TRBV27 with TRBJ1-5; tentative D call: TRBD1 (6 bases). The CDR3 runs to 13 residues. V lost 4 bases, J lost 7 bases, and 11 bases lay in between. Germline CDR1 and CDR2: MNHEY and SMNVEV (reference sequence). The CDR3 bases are TGTGCCAGCAGTTCACAGGGCTGGCAGCCCCAGCATTTT. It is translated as CASSSQGWQPQHF.

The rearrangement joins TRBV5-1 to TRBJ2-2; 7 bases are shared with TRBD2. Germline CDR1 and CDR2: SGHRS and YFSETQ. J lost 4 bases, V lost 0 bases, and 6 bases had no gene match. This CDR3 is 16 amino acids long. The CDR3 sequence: CASSLVLAGTTGELFF. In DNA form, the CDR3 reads TGCGCCAGCAGCTTGGTATTAGCGGGTACCACCGGGGAGCTGTTTTTT.

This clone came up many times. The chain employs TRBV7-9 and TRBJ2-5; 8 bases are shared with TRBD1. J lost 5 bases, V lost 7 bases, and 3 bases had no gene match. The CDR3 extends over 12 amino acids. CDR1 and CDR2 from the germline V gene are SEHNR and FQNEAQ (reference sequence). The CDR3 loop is CASTGGSETQYF. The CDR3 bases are TGTGCCAGCACAGGGGGCTCTGAGACCCAGTACTTC.

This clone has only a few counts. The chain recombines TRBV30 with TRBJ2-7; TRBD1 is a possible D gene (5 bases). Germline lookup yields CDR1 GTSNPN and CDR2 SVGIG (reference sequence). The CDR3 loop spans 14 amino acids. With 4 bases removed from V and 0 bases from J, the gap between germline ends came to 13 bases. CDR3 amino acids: CAWTRDSLSYEQYF. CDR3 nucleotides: TGTGCCTGGACCCGCGACAGTCTCTCCTACGAGCAGTACTTC.

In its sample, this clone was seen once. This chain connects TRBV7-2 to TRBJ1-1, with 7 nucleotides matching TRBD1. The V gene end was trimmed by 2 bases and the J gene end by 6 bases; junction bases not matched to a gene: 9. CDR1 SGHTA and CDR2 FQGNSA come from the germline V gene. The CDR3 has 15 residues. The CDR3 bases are TGTGCCAGCAGCTTACGGGAGACAGGGCAGTCTGAAGCTTTCTTT. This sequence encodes CASSLRETGQSEAFF.